Presented here are 2 T cell receptor beta chains from one specimen sequenced in a study of cytomegalovirus exposure and HLA in healthy donors. 60 Vbeta and 13 Jbeta primers were used in PCR. Profiled with immunoSEQ multiplex PCR; TCRdb holds only in-frame clones, not every one. Altogether about 83,000 clones are present, 75% to 85% being singletons, with the ten largest covering about 1.9%. Sequenced material: PBMCs. All receptors derive from a woman between 25 and 40 years old in good health and CMV-seronegative.

The rearrangement uses TRBV7-8 and TRBJ1-5; TRBD1 aligns across 9 bases. This CDR3 region has 17 residues. Germline loops: CDR1 SGHVS, CDR2 FQNEAQ. V trimming: 4 bases; J trimming: 1 base; junction bases outside the gene matches: 8. CDR3 protein: CASSSPQGAGSNQPQHF. As DNA, the CDR3 is TGTGCCAGCAGCTCCCCACAGGGGGCGGGGAGCAATCAGCCCCAGCATTTT. Combining the CDR3 with reference TRBV7-8 and TRBJ1-5 gives the whole variable domain GAGVSQSPRYKVAKRGQDVALRCDPISGHVSLFWYQQALGQGPEFLTYFQNEAQLDKSGLPSDRFFAERPEGSVSTLKIQRTQQEDSAVYLCASSSPQGAGSNQPQHFGDGTRLSIL.

J is TRBJ2-7 and V is TRBV4-2, with 14 nucleotides matching TRBD2. Germline V gives CDR1 LGHNA, CDR2 YNFKEQ. The V and J ends lost 4 bases and 1 base, in that order; junction bases with no gene match: 3. The CDR3 extends over 16 amino acids. The CDR3 spells CASSRRTSGRSYEQYF. Here the CDR3 DNA reads TGTGCCAGCAGCCGCCGGACTAGCGGGAGGTCCTACGAGCAGTACTTC.